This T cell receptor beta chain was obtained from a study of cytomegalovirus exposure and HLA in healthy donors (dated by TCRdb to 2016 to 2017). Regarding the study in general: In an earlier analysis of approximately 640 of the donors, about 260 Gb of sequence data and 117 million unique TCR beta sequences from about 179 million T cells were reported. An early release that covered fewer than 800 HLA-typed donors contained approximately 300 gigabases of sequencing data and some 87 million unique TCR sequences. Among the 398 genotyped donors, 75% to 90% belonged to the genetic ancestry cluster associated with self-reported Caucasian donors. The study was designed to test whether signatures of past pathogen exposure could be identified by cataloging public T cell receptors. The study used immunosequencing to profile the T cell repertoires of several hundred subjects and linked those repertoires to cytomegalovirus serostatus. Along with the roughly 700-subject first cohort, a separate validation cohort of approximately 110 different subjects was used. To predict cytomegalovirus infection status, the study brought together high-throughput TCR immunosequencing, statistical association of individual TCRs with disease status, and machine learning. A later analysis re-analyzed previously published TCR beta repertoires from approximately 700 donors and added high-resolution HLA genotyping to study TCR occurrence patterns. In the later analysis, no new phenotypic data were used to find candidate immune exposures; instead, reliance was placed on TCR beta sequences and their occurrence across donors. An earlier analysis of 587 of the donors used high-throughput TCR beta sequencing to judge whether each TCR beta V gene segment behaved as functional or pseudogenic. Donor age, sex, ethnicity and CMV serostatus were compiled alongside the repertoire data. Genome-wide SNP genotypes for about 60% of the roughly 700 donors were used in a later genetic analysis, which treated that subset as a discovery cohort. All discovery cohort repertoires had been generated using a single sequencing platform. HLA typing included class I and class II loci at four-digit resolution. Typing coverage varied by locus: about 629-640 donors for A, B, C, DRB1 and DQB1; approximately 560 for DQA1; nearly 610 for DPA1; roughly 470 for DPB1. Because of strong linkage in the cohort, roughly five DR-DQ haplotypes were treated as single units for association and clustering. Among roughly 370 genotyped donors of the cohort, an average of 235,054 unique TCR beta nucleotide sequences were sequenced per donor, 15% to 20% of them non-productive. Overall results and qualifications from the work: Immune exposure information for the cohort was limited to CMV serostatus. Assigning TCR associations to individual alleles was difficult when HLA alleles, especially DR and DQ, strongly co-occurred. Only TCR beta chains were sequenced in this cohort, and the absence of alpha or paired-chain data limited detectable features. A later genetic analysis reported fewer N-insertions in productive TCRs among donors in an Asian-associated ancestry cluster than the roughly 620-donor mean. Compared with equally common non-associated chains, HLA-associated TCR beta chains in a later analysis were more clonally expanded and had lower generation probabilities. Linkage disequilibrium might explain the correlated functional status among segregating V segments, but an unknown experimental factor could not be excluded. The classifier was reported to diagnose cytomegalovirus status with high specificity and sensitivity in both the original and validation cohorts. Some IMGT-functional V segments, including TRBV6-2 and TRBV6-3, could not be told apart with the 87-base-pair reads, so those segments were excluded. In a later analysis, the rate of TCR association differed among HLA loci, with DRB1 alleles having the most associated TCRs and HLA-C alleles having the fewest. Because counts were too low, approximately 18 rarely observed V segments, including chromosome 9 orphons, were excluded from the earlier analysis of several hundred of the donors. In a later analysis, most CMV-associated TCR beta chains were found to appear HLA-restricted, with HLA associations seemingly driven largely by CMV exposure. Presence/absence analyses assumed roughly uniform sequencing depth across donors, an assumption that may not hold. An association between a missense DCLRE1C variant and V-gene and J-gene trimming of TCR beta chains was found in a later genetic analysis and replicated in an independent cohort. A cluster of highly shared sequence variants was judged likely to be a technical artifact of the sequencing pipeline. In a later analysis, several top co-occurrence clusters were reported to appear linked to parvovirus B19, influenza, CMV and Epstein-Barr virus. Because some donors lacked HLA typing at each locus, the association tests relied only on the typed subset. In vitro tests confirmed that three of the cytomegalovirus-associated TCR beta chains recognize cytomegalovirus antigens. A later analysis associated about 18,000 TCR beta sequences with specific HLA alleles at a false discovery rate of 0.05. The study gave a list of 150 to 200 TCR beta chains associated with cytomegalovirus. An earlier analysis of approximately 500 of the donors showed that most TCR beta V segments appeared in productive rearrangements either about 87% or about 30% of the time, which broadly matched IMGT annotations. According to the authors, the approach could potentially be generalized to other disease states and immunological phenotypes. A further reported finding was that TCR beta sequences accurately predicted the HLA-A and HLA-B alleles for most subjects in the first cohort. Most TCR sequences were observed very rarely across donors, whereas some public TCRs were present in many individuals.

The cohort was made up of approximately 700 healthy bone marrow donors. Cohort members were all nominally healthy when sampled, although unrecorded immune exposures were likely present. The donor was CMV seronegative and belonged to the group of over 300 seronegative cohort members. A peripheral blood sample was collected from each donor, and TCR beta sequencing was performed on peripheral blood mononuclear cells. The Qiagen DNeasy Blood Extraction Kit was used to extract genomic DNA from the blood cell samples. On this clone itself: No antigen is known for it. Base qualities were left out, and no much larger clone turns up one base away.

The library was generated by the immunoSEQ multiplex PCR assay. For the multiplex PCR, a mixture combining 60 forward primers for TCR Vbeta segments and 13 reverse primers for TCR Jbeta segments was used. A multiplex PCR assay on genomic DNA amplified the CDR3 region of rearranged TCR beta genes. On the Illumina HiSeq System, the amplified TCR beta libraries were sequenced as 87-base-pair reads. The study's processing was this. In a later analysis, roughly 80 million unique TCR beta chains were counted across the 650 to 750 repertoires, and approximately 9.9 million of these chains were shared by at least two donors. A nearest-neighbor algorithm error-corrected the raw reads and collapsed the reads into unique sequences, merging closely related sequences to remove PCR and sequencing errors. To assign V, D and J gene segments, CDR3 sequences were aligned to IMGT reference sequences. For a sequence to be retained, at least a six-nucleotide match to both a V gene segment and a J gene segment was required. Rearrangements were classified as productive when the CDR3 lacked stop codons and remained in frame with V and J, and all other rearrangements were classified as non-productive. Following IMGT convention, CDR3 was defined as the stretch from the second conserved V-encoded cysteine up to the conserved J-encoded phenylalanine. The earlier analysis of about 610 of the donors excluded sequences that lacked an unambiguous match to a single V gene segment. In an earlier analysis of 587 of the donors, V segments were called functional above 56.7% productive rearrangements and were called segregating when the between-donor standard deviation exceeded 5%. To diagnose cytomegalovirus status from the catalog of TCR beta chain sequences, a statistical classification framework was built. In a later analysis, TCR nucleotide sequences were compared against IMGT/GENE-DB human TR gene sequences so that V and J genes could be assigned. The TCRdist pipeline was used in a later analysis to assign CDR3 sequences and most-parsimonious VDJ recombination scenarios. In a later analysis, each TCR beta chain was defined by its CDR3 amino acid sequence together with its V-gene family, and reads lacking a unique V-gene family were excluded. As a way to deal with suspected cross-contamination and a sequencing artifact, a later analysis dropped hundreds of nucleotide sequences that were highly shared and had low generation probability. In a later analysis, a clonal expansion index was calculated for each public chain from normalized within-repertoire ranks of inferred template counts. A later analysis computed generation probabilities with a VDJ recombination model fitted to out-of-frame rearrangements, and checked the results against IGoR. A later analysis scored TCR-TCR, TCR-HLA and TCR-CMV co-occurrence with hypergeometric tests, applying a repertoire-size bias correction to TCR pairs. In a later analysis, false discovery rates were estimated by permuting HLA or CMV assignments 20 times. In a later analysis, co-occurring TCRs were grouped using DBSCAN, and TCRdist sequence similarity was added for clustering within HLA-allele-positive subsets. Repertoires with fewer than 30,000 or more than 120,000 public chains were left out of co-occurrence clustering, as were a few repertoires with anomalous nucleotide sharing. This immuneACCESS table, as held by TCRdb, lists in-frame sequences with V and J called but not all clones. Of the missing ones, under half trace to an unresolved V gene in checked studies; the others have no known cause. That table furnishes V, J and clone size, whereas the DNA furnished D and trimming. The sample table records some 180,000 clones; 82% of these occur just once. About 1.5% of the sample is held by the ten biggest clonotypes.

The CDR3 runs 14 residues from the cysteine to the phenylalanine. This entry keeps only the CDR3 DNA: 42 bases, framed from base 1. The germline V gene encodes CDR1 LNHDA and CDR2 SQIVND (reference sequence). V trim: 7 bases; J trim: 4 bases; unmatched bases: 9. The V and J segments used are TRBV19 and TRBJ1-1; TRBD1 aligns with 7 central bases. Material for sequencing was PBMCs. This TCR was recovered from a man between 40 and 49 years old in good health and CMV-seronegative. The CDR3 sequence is CASTQQGRSTEAFF. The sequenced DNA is TGTGCCAGTACCCAACAGGGGCGTAGCACTGAAGCTTTCTTT.